A single sample gave rise to the 20 T cell receptor beta chains below, sequenced in a study of T cell repertoires in cytomegalovirus infection. TCRdb re-analysed the reads in MiXCR, keeping a single row per CDR3 protein. The data hold some 400,000 distinct CDR3 sequences, with roughly 18% observed a single time. Sequencing used PBMCs. The receptors originated from a human donor in good health (CMV status not recorded). Some clones in this sample may be carry-over from other donors' samples.

This clonotype was recorded at least ten times. This chain joins TRBV7-8 and TRBJ2-3, with no clear D. Germline V CDR1 and CDR2: SGHVS, FQNEAQ. The CDR3 loop spans 15 amino acids. Trimming removed 1 base from V and 0 bases from J, with 8 bases in between. CDR3 region: CASSLGQFSTDTQYF. For the CDR3, the DNA is TGTGCCAGCAGCTTAGGGCAGTTTAGCACAGATACGCAGTATTTT. Based on the CDR3 plus reference TRBV7-8 and TRBJ2-3, the full variable domain is GAGVSQSPRYKVAKRGQDVALRCDPISGHVSLFWYQQALGQGPEFLTYFQNEAQLDKSGLPSDRFFAERPEGSVSTLKIQRTQQEDSAVYLCASSLGQFSTDTQYFGPGTRLTVL.

The chain couples TRBV29-1 to TRBJ2-1; the D is unclear. CDR3 size: 14 residues. Germline-derived CDR1 and CDR2 are SQVTM and ANQGSEA. V gave up 4 bases and J gave up 10 bases, with 20 bases separating them. The CDR3 coding sequence is TGCAGCGTTGGAAAGGCCTTAACTTCTTTGGAGCAGTTCTTC. The encoded protein is CSVGKALTSLEQFF.

This clonotype came up a few times. This sequence joins TRBV7-8 and TRBJ2-1, with 12 bases aligning to TRBD2. Germline values: CDR1 SGHVS, CDR2 FQNEAQ. The CDR3 loop spans 14 amino acids. V shed 4 bases, J shed 8 bases, and the junction held 3 bases outside the gene matches. The CDR3 here is CASSSSGGADEQFF. CDR3 nucleotide sequence: TGTGCCAGCAGCTCTAGCGGGGGGGCAGATGAGCAGTTCTTC.

In this sample, this clonotype turned up a few times. This chain connects TRBV23-1 to TRBJ2-2, with D possibly matching TRBD2 (6 bases). TRBV23-1 counts as an open reading frame of uncertain function. The CDR3 runs 16 residues. With 8 bases removed from V and 0 bases from J, the gap between germline ends came to 16 bases. Written as DNA, the CDR3 is TGCGCCAGCGTGGGGAGGAGGTTACCGAACACCGGGGAGCTGTTTTTT. Residues: CASVGRRLPNTGELFF.

This clonotype was counted a few times. The rearrangement uses TRBV6-6 and TRBJ2-1, with no clear D. The CDR3 is 12 amino acids. V was cut by 2 bases and J by 8 bases, with 7 bases left in between. CDR1 is MNHNY, CDR2 SVGAGI, per germline (reference sequence). CDR3 region: CASSYRSDEQFF. The CDR3, as DNA: TGTGCCAGCAGTTACAGGTCCGATGAGCAGTTCTTC.

The rearrangement joins TRBV9 to TRBJ2-5, with D tentatively TRBD2 (5 bases). From germline, CDR1 is SGDLS and CDR2 YYNGEE. Trimming stripped 0 bases from V and 0 bases from J, with 6 bases between. The CDR3 has 14 amino acids. The CDR3 DNA reads as TGTGCCAGCAGCGTAGGAGCGGACCAAGAGACCCAGTACTTC. The encoded protein is CASSVGADQETQYF. The whole variable domain, remainder taken from reference TRBV9 and TRBJ2-5, is DSGVTQTPKHLITATGQRVTLRCSPRSGDLSVYWYQQSLDQGLQFLIQYYNGEERAKGNILERFSAQQFPDLHSELNLSSLELGDSALYFCASSVGADQETQYFGPGTRLLVL.

This clonotype was seen a few times. The chain employs TRBV12-3 or TRBV12-4 and TRBJ2-7, with 9 bases lining up with TRBD2. The CDR3 is 13 residues long. V lost 8 bases to trimming and J lost 2 bases; unmatched junction nucleotides: 4. CDR3: CASGRGGAYEQYF. Here the CDR3 DNA reads TGTGCCAGCGGGCGGGGGGGTGCCTACGAGCAGTACTTC.

This clonotype occurred many times. This chain connects TRBV7-2 to TRBJ2-3; 10 bases fit TRBD2. The V gene's germline CDR1 is SGHTA and CDR2 FQGNSA. The CDR3 is made up of 16 amino acids. After removal of 7 bases from V and 0 bases from J, the junction contained 7 bases not matched to a gene. CDR3 sequence: CASTDMTSGSTDTQYF. The CDR3 nucleotides are TGTGCCAGCACCGACATGACTAGCGGGAGCACAGATACGCAGTATTTT.

This clonotype was seen ten or more times. The J gene is TRBJ2-5, the V gene TRBV7-9; D perhaps matches TRBD2 (5 bases). Trimming cost V 3 bases and J 1 base, with 15 bases left between them. The germline CDR1 and CDR2 sequences are SEHNR and FQNEAQ (reference sequence). This CDR3 has 16 residues. The CDR3 here is CASSFPGLATQETQYF. CDR3 DNA sequence: TGTGCCAGCAGCTTCCCCGGACTCGCCACCCAAGAGACCCAGTACTTC. The full variable domain, rest sourced from reference TRBV7-9 and TRBJ2-5, is DTGVSQNPRHKITKRGQNVTFRCDPISEHNRLYWYRQTLGQGPEFLTYFQNEAQLEKSRLLSDRFSAERPKGSFSTLEIQRTEQGDSAMYLCASSFPGLATQETQYFGPGTRLLVL.

The chain employs TRBV7-9 and TRBJ2-3; D may be TRBD2 (6 bases). Germline CDR1 reads SEHNR; CDR2 reads FQNEAQ (reference sequence). V shed 1 base and J shed 6 bases, with 11 bases lying between them. The CDR3 covers 14 residues. The CDR3 nucleotides read TGTGCCAGCAGCTTAGACGGGAGTGTGGATACGCAGTATTTT. This gives the protein CASSLDGSVDTQYF.

This clonotype was seen ten or more times. The V call is TRBV7-9, the J call TRBJ1-6; 8 bases align to TRBD1. V trimming: 3 bases; J trimming: 11 bases; junction bases outside the gene matches: 9. Germline values: CDR1 SEHNR, CDR2 FQNEAQ (reference sequence). The CDR3 covers 15 residues. CDR3 in DNA: TGTGCCAGCAGCTTGGGACAGGCTGGCAGGGCACCCCTCCACTTT. As protein: CASSLGQAGRAPLHF.

This chain uses TRBV6-5 with TRBJ2-3; the D gene could be TRBD1 or TRBD2 (6 bases each). V was trimmed by 4 bases and J by 7 bases, leaving 15 bases between them. This CDR3 has 14 residues. Germline V lookup: CDR1 MNHEY, CDR2 SVGAGI. This chain's CDR3 is CASSSTGGRHTQYF. CDR3 in DNA: TGTGCCAGCAGTTCCACCGGGGGCCGGCATACGCAGTATTTT.

The chain couples TRBV7-9 to TRBJ1-6; D ambiguous. Germline V gives CDR1 SEHNR, CDR2 FQNEAQ (reference sequence). Trimming took 7 bases from V and 5 from J, leaving 15 bases between them. There are 15 residues in the CDR3. CDR3 in amino acids: CASTAPERDNSPLHF. CDR3 in DNA: TGTGCCAGCACCGCCCCGGAACGGGATAATTCACCCCTCCACTTT.

The rearrangement joins TRBV10-3 to TRBJ2-1, with 7 bases lining up with TRBD1. The CDR3 loop spans 14 amino acids. Trimming removed 10 bases from V and 0 bases from J; junction bases left unmatched: 6. Germline CDR1 is ENHRY and CDR2 is SYGVKD. CDR3: CATAQGSSYNEQFF. CDR3 DNA: TGTGCCACCGCACAGGGGAGCTCCTACAATGAGCAGTTCTTC.

The chain employs TRBV10-3 and TRBJ2-3; D possibly matches TRBD1 or TRBD2 (7 bases each). V was pared by 6 bases and J by 5 bases, with 21 bases between. Germline V gene data show CDR1 as ENHRY and CDR2 as SYGVKD. There are 16 residues in the CDR3. CDR3: CAISHPGGGSGDTQYF. The CDR3, as DNA: TGTGCCATCAGCCACCCAGGGGGGGGATCGGGAGATACGCAGTATTTT.

The chain uses TRBV29-1 and TRBJ2-5; weak D call: TRBD2 (6 bases). Germline assignment: CDR1 SQVTM and CDR2 ANQGSEA. The ends were cut back, 4 bases at V and 0 bases at J, with 6 bases in the middle. The CDR3 covers 12 residues. CDR3 sequence reads: CSVGDYQETQYF. CDR3 bases: TGCAGCGTTGGGGACTACCAAGAGACCCAGTACTTC.

As concerns this clonotype: Germline and junction disagree at one end, which may indicate a read error. The chain couples TRBV5-8 to TRBJ1-5, with D perhaps TRBD1 (5 bases). Germline V gives CDR1 SGHTS, CDR2 YDEGEE. The CDR3 covers 17 residues. The CDR3 loop reads CASSLGDRIYSNQPQHF. The CDR3 DNA follows: TGTGCCAGCAGTTTGGGGGACCGTATCTATAGCAATCAGCCCCAGCATTTT.

The gene calls are TRBV10-3 and TRBJ1-5; D uncertain. The germline gives CDR1 ENHRY, CDR2 SYGVKD. The CDR3 has 14 residues. The V gene lost 0 bases and the J gene lost 4 bases, with 7 bases spanning the gap. Here the CDR3 reads CAISESEENQPQHF. In nucleotides, the CDR3 is TGTGCCATCAGTGAGTCGGAGGAGAATCAGCCCCAGCATTTT.

This clonotype was recorded many times. This chain joins TRBV7-2 and TRBJ1-2, with no clear D. The CDR3 totals 13 residues. Per the germline V gene, CDR1 is SGHTA and CDR2 is FQGNSA. V dropped 1 base and J dropped 4 bases, with 7 bases sitting between them. The CDR3 sequence: CASSLGVLYGYTF. The CDR3 region has the DNA TGTGCCAGCAGCTTAGGGGTCCTCTATGGCTACACCTTC.

The V and J genes are TRBV2 and TRBJ2-5, with a possible D match to TRBD1 (7 bases). Trimming stripped 6 bases from V and 10 bases from J, with 12 bases between. Germline loops: CDR1 SNHLY, CDR2 FYNNEI. This CDR3 comprises 11 residues. CDR3 sequence (DNA): TGTGCCAGCAGAAGGGGGGACAGCCAGTACTTC. This encodes CASRRGDSQYF.